Listed below are T cell receptor beta chains from one sample, sequenced in a study of T cells in Graves' hyperthyroidism and ophthalmopathy. MiXCR, applied by TCRdb to the multiplex PCR reads, yields one record per CDR3 protein. The sample includes more than 550,000 distinct CDR3 sequences, roughly 17% of them seen just once. Material: blood. These receptors came from a man aged 50 or older with Graves' hyperthyroidism. Both conserved end residues are part of each CDR3. Fields, in order: J gene, D gene, V gene, CDR3 protein. The D gene is left open where the match is weak.

>.|.|TRBV28
CANSGNLGEQYF
>TRBJ1-2|.|TRBV10-3
CAISEATAGDYGYTF
>TRBJ2-1|.|TRBV30
CAWSVPGKNEQFF
>TRBJ2-1|.|TRBV11-2
CASSLALDNEQFF
>TRBJ2-1|TRBD1|TRBV29-1
CSVGVRDRGNNEQFF
>TRBJ2-1|TRBD2|TRBV12-5
CASGFSGNSYNEQFF
>TRBJ2-7|TRBD1|TRBV11-2
CASSSPRQGNGEQYF
>TRBJ2-2|.|TRBV28
CASSFGGSTGELFF
>TRBJ2-3|TRBD2|TRBV27
CASSSKAGGPRDKSTDTQYF
>TRBJ2-7|TRBD2|TRBV20-1
CSARTGRELAGAYYEQYF
>TRBJ2-7|.|TRBV7-2
CASSTGTPAAYEQYF
>TRBJ1-5|.|TRBV28
CASSLGASYSYGNQPQHF
>TRBJ1-2|.|TRBV6-5
CASSYSFAGEQGYTF
>TRBJ1-1|TRBD1|TRBV19
CASSIGVRQGNTEAFF
>TRBJ2-7|.|TRBV16
CASSRFQGNSYEQYF
>TRBJ2-5|TRBD2|TRBV28
CASSFFPSGRALETQYF
>TRBJ1-1|.|TRBV2
CASSVTGLNTEAFF
>TRBJ1-1|.|TRBV3-1
CASSQDWSNTEAFF
>TRBJ2-5|.|TRBV5-1
CASSLTGTYQETQYF
>TRBJ2-2|TRBD1|TRBV7-9
CASTGQGDGELFF
>TRBJ1-5|.|TRBV7-2
CASRPMAGGNQPQHF
>TRBJ2-1|TRBD2|TRBV28
CASSLRTSGFNEQFF
>TRBJ2-1|TRBD2|TRBV12-3/TRBV12-4
CASRELAHSYDEQFF
>TRBJ2-3|.|TRBV6-1
CASIDGYTQYF
>TRBJ2-1|TRBD2|TRBV2
CASPGLAGENEQFF
>TRBJ1-5|.|TRBV3-1
CASSQVHNSNQPQHF
>TRBJ2-1|.|TRBV9
CASSVGLGTNSNEQFF
>TRBJ2-1|TRBD2|TRBV6-2/TRBV6-3
CASSWGGSYNEQFF
>TRBJ1-4|.|TRBV6-1
CASSEDKGGKLFF
>TRBJ1-2|.|TRBV5-6
CASSFYQGMEGYTF
>TRBJ2-2|TRBD1|TRBV20-1
CSAPTPGQGTTGELFF
>TRBJ2-2|.|TRBV18
CARSPSRTGELFF
>TRBJ1-6|TRBD1|TRBV28
CASRDRVTYNSPLHF
>TRBJ1-6|TRBD1|TRBV28
CASSLGDSGSPLHF
>TRBJ2-7|.|TRBV10-3
CAISEGGTSSYEQYF
>TRBJ1-1|.|TRBV12-3/TRBV12-4
CASKTNRGTEAFF
>TRBJ2-7|.|TRBV4-1
CASSTLPWTYEQYF
>TRBJ2-1|.|TRBV30
CAWSLGESYNEQFF
>TRBJ2-7|TRBD2|TRBV12-3/TRBV12-4
CASSSTPKGGEQYF
>TRBJ1-2|TRBD1|TRBV9
CASSATGGTNYGYTF
>TRBJ2-1|TRBD1|TRBV3-1
CASSLGTGDHNEQFF
>TRBJ1-1|TRBD1|TRBV18
CASSPRSAQGEEAFF
>TRBJ2-7|.|TRBV29-1
CSVSELKTYEQYF
>TRBJ2-2|.|TRBV7-2
CASSLEPGNTGELFF
>TRBJ2-5|.|TRBV27
CASNPIADQETQYF
>TRBJ2-5|.|TRBV11-1
CASSGLGIGTVETQYF